Shown below are 19 T cell receptor beta chains from a single sample sequenced in a study of early T cells in non-severe SARS-CoV-2 infection. Via MiXCR, TCRdb re-called the 5' RACE reads, giving one row per CDR3 protein. This table holds 30,000 to 40,000 distinct CDR3 sequences, about 10% found once. Sequenced: whole blood. These receptors originate from an adult who was a healthcare worker with PCR-confirmed SARS-CoV-2 infection or an uninfected control (not recorded which).

This clonotype was seen a few times. The chain uses TRBV11-2 and TRBJ2-6, with 8 positions matching TRBD2. CDR1 is SGHAT and CDR2 is FQNNGV in the germline V gene. V lost 3 bases to trimming and J lost 1 base; unmatched junction nucleotides: 11. The CDR3 length is 19 residues. CDR3 DNA: TGTGCCAGCAGCTTCCAACCCCCCGGGGGGGCGTCTGGGGCCAACGTCCTGACTTTC. This sequence encodes CASSFQPPGGASGANVLTF.

Ten or more counts support this clonotype. The J gene is TRBJ1-2, the V gene TRBV6-6; TRBD1 matches 10 bases. The V segment lost 5 bases and the J segment 7 bases; nucleotides outside the gene matches: 7. The CDR3 loop spans 14 amino acids. Germline CDR1 is MNHNY and CDR2 is SVGAGI (reference sequence). CDR3 residues: CASSHGQGVIGYTF. Written as DNA, the CDR3 is TGTGCCAGCAGTCACGGACAGGGGGTGATTGGCTACACCTTC.

Many counts were recorded for this clonotype. At one end, the junction sequence differs from germline, possibly due to a read error. V is TRBV12-3 or TRBV12-4 and J is TRBJ1-2; 8 nucleotides line up with TRBD1. The CDR3 covers 12 residues. The CDR3 here is CASSWGTGFGAF. The DNA of the CDR3 is TGTGCCAGCAGTTGGGGGACAGGTTTCGGTGCCTTC.

The J gene is TRBJ2-1, the V gene TRBV19; maybe TRBD2 (6 bases). The germline gives CDR1 LNHDA, CDR2 SQIVND (reference sequence). Deletions cut 4 bases from V and 2 bases from J, with 12 bases between. There are 15 residues in the CDR3. In nucleotides, the CDR3 is TGTGCCAGTAGTAGGGGAGGAGTAACCTACAATGAGCAGTTCTTC. This codes for CASSRGGVTYNEQFF. The full variable domain, rest sourced from reference TRBV19 and TRBJ2-1, is DGGITQSPKYLFRKEGQNVTLSCEQNLNHDAMYWYRQDPGQGLRLIYYSQIVNDFQKGDIAEGYSVSREKKESFPLTVTSAQKNPTAFYLCASSRGGVTYNEQFFGPGTRLTVL.

Ten or more counts support this clonotype. The gene calls are TRBV5-1 and TRBJ2-7, with D unclear. Trimming pared 1 base from V and 4 bases from J, leaving 6 bases between. The germline CDR1 and CDR2 sequences are SGHRS and YFSETQ. The CDR3 has 12 residues. For the CDR3, the DNA is TGCGCCAGCAGCTTGTCTCCTTACGAGCAGTACTTC. Amino acids: CASSLSPYEQYF.

The V and J genes are TRBV7-3 and TRBJ2-1; D is possibly TRBD2 (6 bases). This CDR3 spans 15 amino acids. Germline values: CDR1 SGHTA, CDR2 FQGTGA. The V end was cut by 3 bases, the J end by 0 bases, with 9 bases between. The CDR3 sequence: CASSLGLSSYNEQFF. In nucleotides, the CDR3 is TGTGCCAGCAGCTTGGGACTTAGCTCCTACAATGAGCAGTTCTTC.

This clonotype was counted at least ten times. V and J are TRBV9 and TRBJ2-7; D remains ambiguous. Germline loops: CDR1 SGDLS, CDR2 YYNGEE. The V gene lost 3 bases and the J gene lost 6 bases, with 16 bases spanning the gap. This CDR3 is 14 amino acids long. CDR3 coding DNA: TGTGCCAGCAGCGCTGACGGTACCGCTATCGAGCAGTACTTC. Translating it yields CASSADGTAIEQYF.

This chain connects TRBV29-1 to TRBJ2-5, with D uncertain. The CDR3 is made up of 11 amino acids. Deletions cut 4 bases from V and 2 bases from J, with 5 bases between. The germline gives CDR1 SQVTM, CDR2 ANQGSEA. For the CDR3, the DNA is TGCAGCGTTGGCACACAAGAGACCCAGTACTTC. This sequence encodes CSVGTQETQYF.

At least ten counts were recorded for this clonotype. CDR3 coding DNA: TGTGCCAGCAGGAGCGGGGGCCTCAGCTCCTACGAGCAGTACTTC. Translating it yields CASRSGGLSSYEQYF. V is TRBV12-3 or TRBV12-4 and J is TRBJ2-7; the match to TRBD2 covers 8 bases. V lost 6 bases, J lost 0 bases, and 7 bases stayed unmatched. The CDR3 contains 15 residues.

This clonotype was observed many times. The chain links TRBV7-2 to TRBJ2-7; 7 bases fit TRBD1. The germline V gene encodes CDR1 SGHTA and CDR2 FQGNSA. The CDR3 covers 15 residues. Unmatched junction bases numbered 10, after V lost 5 bases and J lost 3 bases. CDR3 bases: TGTGCCAGCAGCACAGCTCGGGACAGAAACTACGAGCAGTACTTC. It yields the protein CASSTARDRNYEQYF.

This clonotype was seen repeatedly, ten times or more. CDR3 DNA: TGTGCCAGCAGTGAGGATACAGGGGGCTACGAGCAGTACTTC. This codes for CASSEDTGGYEQYF. V gene TRBV2 combines with J gene TRBJ2-7; 8 positions match TRBD1. V was pared by 3 bases and J by 3 bases, with 4 bases of the junction left unmatched. The CDR3 is 14 residues long. Germline CDR1 and CDR2: SNHLY and FYNNEI. Full variable domain (missing parts from reference TRBV2 and TRBJ2-7): EPEVTQTPSHQVTQMGQEVILRCVPISNHLYFYWYRQILGQKVEFLVSFYNNEISEKSEIFDDQFSVERPDGSNFTLKIRSTKLEDSAMYFCASSEDTGGYEQYFGPGTRLTVT.

The rearrangement uses TRBV28 and TRBJ2-1, with a possible D match to TRBD1 (6 bases). The CDR3 covers 11 residues. Trimming shortened V by 4 bases and J by 8 bases, and 6 bases separated the two germline ends. Per germline, CDR1 MDHEN and CDR2 SYDVKM. The chain's CDR3 is CASSSGDEQFF. DNA of the CDR3: TGTGCCAGCAGTTCAGGGGATGAGCAGTTCTTC. Supplemented by reference TRBV28 and TRBJ2-1, the full variable domain reads DVKVTQSSRYLVKRTGEKVFLECVQDMDHENMFWYRQDPGLGLRLIYFSYDVKMKEKGDIPEGYSVSREKKERFSLILESASTNQTSMYLCASSSGDEQFFGPGTRLTVL.

The table lists this clonotype with many counts. The chain employs TRBV12-5 and TRBJ1-1; possible D gene TRBD1, 5 bases. The CDR3 is 13 residues long. The germline V gene has CDR1 LGHNT and CDR2 FRNRAP. V was cut by 8 bases and J by 10 bases, with 20 bases left in between. The CDR3: CASRRDVQRVAFF. Written as DNA, the CDR3 is TGTGCTAGTAGACGGGACGTCCAACGTGTAGCTTTCTTT.

Concerning this clonotype itself: The germline gene is not matched at one end of the junction; a read error may be the cause. The J gene is TRBJ1-2, the V gene TRBV9, with 7 positions matching TRBD1. Germline V gene lookup returns CDR1 SGDLS and CDR2 YYNGEE. The CDR3 totals 14 residues. This chain's CDR3 is CTSSITGDDYGYTF. The CDR3 DNA is TGTACCAGCAGTATCACAGGGGATGACTATGGCTACACCTTC.

The chain joins TRBV19 to TRBJ2-2; D gene uncertain. Germline V gene sequence: CDR1 LNHDA, CDR2 SQIVND (reference sequence). The CDR3 covers 14 residues. Trimming removed 0 bases from V and 8 bases from J, with 10 bases in between. CDR3 amino acids: CASSIEVSTGELFF. The DNA of the CDR3 is TGTGCCAGTAGTATAGAAGTCAGCACAGGGGAGCTGTTTTTT.

Note on this clonotype: A much larger clone is a single base away; this may be a read error. This chain connects TRBV7-9 to TRBJ2-7, with no clear D. CDR3 size: 14 residues. From germline, CDR1 is SEHNR and CDR2 FQNEAQ (reference sequence). Trimming cost V 2 bases and J 2 bases, with 10 bases left between them. In DNA form, the CDR3 reads TGTGCCAGCAGCTTAATCAGGACCCCCTACGAGCAGTACTTC. Protein product: CASSLIRTPYEQYF.

This clonotype was counted ten times or more. V gene TRBV3-1 combines with J gene TRBJ1-1; D is unresolved. The ends were cut back, 4 bases at V and 3 bases at J, with 9 bases in the middle. CDR3 length equals 13 residues. Germline CDR1 and CDR2: LGHDT and YNNKEL (reference sequence). The CDR3: CASSRKVDTEAFF. The CDR3 DNA sequence: TGTGCCAGCAGCCGAAAGGTTGACACTGAAGCTTTCTTT.

In its sample, this clonotype was seen many times. The V gene is TRBV7-6, the J gene TRBJ2-1, with 9 bases aligning to TRBD1. From germline, CDR1 is SGHVS and CDR2 FNYEAQ. V shed 5 bases, J shed 6 bases, and the junction held 8 bases outside the gene matches. The CDR3 is 15 amino acids. CDR3 coding DNA: TGTGCCAGCAGCCTCCCTGACAGGGGGGGCAATGAGCAGTTCTTC. Its translation is CASSLPDRGGNEQFF.

This clonotype has at least ten counts. V usage is TRBV18 and J usage is TRBJ2-7; possible D gene TRBD1, 6 bases. V lost 0 bases and J lost 1, with 13 bases in between. Germline CDR1 KGHSH, CDR2 LQKENI. The CDR3 consists of 16 residues. The CDR3 DNA reads TGTGCCAGCTCACCACCCAACAGGGCAAGTTCCTACGAGCAGTACTTC. It codes for CASSPPNRASSYEQYF.